This T cell receptor beta chain stems from a study of response to subunit inactivated influenza vaccine. V was clipped by 1 base and J by 1 base; unmatched bases: 12. Germline V gene lookup returns CDR1 SGHVS and CDR2 FNYEAQ. This CDR3 has 18 residues. TCRdb processed the RT-PCR reads anew with MiXCR; each CDR3 protein has one entry. Counted here are about 800,000 distinct CDR3 sequences, about 20% occurring once; the ten biggest clones make up roughly a tenth. Whole-study findings and limits: Authors suggested seasonal influenza vaccinations each recruit few new T cells.

Worth noting for this clonotype: Its antigen remains unknown.

The sequence was collected from a man aged 45-65 years who received an inactivated influenza vaccine. V is TRBV7-6 and J is TRBJ2-7; 8 nucleotides match TRBD2. The sample in question was PBMCs from blood, obtained 4 to 6 days after vaccination. This CDR3 is CASSLGRGDVSPSYEQYF. The CDR3 nucleotides are TGTGCCAGCAGCTTAGGGCGGGGGGACGTATCGCCTTCCTACGAGCAGTACTTC.